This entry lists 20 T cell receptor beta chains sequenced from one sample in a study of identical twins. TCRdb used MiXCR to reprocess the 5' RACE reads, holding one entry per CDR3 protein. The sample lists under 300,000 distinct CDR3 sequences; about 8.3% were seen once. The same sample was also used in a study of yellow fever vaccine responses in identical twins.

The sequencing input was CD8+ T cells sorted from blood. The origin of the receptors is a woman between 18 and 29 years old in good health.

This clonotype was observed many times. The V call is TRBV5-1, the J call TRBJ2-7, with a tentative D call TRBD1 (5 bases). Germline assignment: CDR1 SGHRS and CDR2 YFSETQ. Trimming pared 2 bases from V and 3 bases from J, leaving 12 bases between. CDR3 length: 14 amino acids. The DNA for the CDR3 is TGCGCCAGCAGCTTTCTAGGGGCCGACTACGAGCAGTACTTC. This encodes CASSFLGADYEQYF.

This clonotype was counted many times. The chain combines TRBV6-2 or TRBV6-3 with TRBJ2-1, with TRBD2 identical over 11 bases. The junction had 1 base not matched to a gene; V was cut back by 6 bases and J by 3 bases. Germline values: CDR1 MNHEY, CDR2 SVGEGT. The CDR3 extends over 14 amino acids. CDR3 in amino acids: CASRLAGDYNEQFF. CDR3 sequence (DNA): TGTGCCAGCAGACTAGCGGGAGACTACAATGAGCAGTTCTTC.

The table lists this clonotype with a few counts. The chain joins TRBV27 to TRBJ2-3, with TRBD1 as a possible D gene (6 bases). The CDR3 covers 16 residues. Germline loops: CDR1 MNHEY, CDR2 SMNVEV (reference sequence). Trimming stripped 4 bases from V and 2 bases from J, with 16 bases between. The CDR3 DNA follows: TGTGCCAGCAGTTCCGGTTCGGGACACTACACAGATACGCAGTATTTT. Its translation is CASSSGSGHYTDTQYF.

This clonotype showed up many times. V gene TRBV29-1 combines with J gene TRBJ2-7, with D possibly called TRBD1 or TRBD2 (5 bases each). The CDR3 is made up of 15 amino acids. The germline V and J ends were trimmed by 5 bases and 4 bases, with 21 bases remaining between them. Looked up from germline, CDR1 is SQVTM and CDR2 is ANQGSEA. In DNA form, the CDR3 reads TGCAGCGTTCTGGGGGTGGCACCAAAATTTTACGAGCAGTACTTC. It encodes CSVLGVAPKFYEQYF.

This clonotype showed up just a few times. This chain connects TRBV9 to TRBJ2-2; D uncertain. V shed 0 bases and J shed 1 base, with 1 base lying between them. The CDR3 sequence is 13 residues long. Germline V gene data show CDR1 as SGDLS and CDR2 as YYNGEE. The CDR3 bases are TGTGCCAGCAGCGTAGAGAACACCGGGGAGCTGTTTTTT. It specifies CASSVENTGELFF.

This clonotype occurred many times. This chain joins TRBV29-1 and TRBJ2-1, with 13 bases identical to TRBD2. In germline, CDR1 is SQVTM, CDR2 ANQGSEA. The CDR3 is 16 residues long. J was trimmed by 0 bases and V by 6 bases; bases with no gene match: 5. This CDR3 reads CSVTGLAGVSYNEQFF. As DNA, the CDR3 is TGCAGCGTCACCGGACTAGCGGGAGTCTCCTACAATGAGCAGTTCTTC.

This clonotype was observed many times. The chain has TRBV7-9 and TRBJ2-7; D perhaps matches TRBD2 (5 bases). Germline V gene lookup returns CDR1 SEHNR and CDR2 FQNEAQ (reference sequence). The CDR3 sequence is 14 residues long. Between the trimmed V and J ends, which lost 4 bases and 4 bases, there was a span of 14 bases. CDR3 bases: TGTGCCAGCAGCTCCCGGCTCCGGGGTTACGAGCAGTACTTC. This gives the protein CASSSRLRGYEQYF.

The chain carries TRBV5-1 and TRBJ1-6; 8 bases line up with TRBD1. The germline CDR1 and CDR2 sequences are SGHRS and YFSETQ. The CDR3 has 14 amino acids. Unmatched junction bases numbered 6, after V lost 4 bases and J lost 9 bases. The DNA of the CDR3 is TGCGCCAGCAGCCCGGACAGGGTTGGTTCACCCCTCCACTTT. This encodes CASSPDRVGSPLHF.

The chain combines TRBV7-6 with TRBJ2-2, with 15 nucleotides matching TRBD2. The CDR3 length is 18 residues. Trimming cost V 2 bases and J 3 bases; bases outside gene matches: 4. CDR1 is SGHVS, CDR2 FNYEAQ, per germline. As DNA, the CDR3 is TGTGCCAGCAGCTTAAGGACTAGCGGGGGGGCCGACACCGGGGAGCTGTTTTTT. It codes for CASSLRTSGGADTGELFF.

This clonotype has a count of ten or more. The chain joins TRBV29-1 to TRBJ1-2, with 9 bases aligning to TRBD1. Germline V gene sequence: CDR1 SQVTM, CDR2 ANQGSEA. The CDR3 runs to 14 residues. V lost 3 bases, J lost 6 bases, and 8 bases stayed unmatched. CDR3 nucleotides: TGCAGCGTTGACGCCGAGGGACAGGGACATGGCTACACCTTC. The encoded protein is CSVDAEGQGHGYTF.

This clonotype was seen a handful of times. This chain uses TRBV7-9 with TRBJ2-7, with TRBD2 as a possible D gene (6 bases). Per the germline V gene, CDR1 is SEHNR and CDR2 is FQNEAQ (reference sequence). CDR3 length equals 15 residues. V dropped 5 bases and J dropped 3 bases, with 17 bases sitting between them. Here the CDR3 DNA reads TGTGCCAGCAGCGCAAGCAGCGGGTTCGTCTACGAGCAGTACTTC. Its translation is CASSASSGFVYEQYF.

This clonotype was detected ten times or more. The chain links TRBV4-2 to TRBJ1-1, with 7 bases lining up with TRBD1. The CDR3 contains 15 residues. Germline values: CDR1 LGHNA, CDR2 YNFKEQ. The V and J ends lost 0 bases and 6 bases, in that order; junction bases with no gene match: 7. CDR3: CASSQDRTGEPEAFF. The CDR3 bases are TGTGCCAGCAGCCAAGATCGAACAGGGGAGCCTGAAGCTTTCTTT.

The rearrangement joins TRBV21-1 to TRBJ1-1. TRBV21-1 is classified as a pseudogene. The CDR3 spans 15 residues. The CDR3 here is CASSGSRVVNTEAFF. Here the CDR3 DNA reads TGTGCCAGCAGCGGATCGAGGGTGGTGAACACTGAAGCTTTCTTT.

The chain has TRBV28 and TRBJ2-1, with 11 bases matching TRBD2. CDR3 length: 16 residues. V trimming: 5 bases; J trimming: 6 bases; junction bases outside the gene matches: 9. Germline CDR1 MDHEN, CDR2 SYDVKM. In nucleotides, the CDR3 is TGTGCCAGCAGTACGACTAGCGGGATGGTAGGCAATGAGCAGTTCTTC. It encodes CASSTTSGMVGNEQFF.

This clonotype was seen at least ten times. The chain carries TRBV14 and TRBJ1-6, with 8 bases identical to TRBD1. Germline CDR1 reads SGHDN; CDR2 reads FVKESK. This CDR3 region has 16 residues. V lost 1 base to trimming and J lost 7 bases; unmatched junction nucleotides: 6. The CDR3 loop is CASSQVGGTGNSPLHF. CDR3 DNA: TGTGCCAGCAGCCAAGTAGGTGGGACAGGAAATTCACCCCTCCACTTT. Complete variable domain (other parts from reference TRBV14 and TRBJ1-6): EAGVTQFPSHSVIEKGQTVTLRCDPISGHDNLYWYRRVMGKEIKFLLHFVKESKQDESGMPNNRFLAERTGGTYSTLKVQPAELEDSGVYFCASSQVGGTGNSPLHFGNGTRLTVT.

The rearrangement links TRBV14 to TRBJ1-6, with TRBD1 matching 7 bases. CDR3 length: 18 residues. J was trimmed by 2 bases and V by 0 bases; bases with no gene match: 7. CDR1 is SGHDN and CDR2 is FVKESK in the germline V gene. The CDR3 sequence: CASSQEGCRGAYNSPLHF. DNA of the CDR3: TGTGCCAGCAGCCAAGAAGGGTGCAGGGGGGCCTATAATTCACCCCTCCACTTT.

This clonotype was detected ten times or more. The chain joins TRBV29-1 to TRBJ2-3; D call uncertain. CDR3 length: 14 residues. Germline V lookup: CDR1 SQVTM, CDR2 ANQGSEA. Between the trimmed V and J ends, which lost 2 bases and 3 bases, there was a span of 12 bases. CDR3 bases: TGCAGCGTTGAAATCTGGGCCGAGACAGATACGCAGTATTTT. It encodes CSVEIWAETDTQYF.

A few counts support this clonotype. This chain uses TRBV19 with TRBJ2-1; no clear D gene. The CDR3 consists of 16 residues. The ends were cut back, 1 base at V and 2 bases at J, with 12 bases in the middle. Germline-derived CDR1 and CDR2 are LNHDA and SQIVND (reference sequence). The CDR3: CASSIVGSMAYNEQFF. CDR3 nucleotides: TGTGCCAGTAGTATAGTGGGTTCAATGGCCTACAATGAGCAGTTCTTC.

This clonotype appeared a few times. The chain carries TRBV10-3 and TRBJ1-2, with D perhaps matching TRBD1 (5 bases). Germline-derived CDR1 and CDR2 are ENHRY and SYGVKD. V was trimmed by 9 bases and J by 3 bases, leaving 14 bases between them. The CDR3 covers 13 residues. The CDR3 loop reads CAMGDGKYYGYTF. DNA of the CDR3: TGTGCCATGGGGGACGGCAAATACTATGGCTACACCTTC.

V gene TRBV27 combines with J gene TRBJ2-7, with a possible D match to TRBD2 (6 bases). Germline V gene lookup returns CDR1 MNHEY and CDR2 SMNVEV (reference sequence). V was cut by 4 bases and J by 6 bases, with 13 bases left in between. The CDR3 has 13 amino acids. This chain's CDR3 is CASSWDFLGEQYF. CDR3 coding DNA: TGTGCCAGCAGTTGGGACTTCTTAGGCGAGCAGTACTTC.